The sample holds a few counts of the clone carrying this T cell receptor (beta chain). Its matching antigen is unknown. The source of the sample is a study of vaccination and CD4 T cells after COVID-19. Background on the study: As their vaccination, participants received two doses of either BNT162b2 or mRNA-1273 vaccine. Researchers treated control cultures with a CEFX pool, an HIV-1 Nef pool, or no peptide.

CDR1 DFQATT and CDR2 SNEGSKA come from the germline V gene (reference sequence). V lost 0 bases to trimming and J lost 2 bases, with 10 bases between them. The CDR3 is made up of 14 amino acids. Documented treatment: approximately 9-day PBMC culture with coronavirus spike peptide pools or control peptides (ViraFEST assay). These CD4+ T cells came from an unexposed donor, sampled before the COVID-19 pandemic (2011-2018). Four cold-coronavirus spikes and SARS-CoV-2 S/N were the probes applied, cells permitting, to CD4+ T cells from unexposed donors. Sequencing of cultured CD4+ T cell DNA used the Oncomine TCR Beta short-read assay. TCRdb reanalysed the PCR reads using MiXCR and keeps one entry per CDR3 protein. The data contain some 6,500 distinct CDR3 sequences, more than 30% of them seen just once; the ten biggest clones take up around 24%.

The sequencing sample was made of CD4+ T cells from blood, cultured in vitro. The chain is built from TRBV20-1 and TRBJ1-2; D unresolved. The TCR comes from a human donor in good health. CDR3 protein: CSARDFQANYGYTF. The CDR3, as DNA: TGCAGTGCTAGAGATTTTCAGGCAAACTATGGCTACACCTTC.